A selection of T cell receptor beta chains follows, all from one sample in a study of OX40 agonist ivuxolimab in advanced cancers. The assay was immunoSEQ multiplex PCR, and TCRdb's table has in-frame clones only and misses some. Of about 71,000 clones in the sample, roughly three quarters were seen once. Sequenced here: CD4+ or CD8+ T cells sorted from blood, sampled in a trial of the OX40 agonist ivuxolimab. Receptors were obtained from an adult with an advanced solid tumor such as melanoma, head and neck, liver or kidney cancer. The CDR3 runs from the conserved cysteine through the conserved F or W. D genes are given only for firm matches. The listing skips clone size in some rows; elsewhere it reads once, few, many or a size class.

-	TRBV6-5	-	TRBJ1-2	CTSSYSSASESGGYTF	TGTACCAGCAGTTACTCGTCCGCCAGTGAGTCGGGTGGCTACACCTTC
TRBD2	TRBV12-5	-	TRBJ2-1	CASGLVAGGLNEQFF	TGTGCTAGTGGTTTGGTGGCGGGGGGGCTTAATGAGCAGTTCTTC
-	TRBV6-1	-	TRBJ1-1	CASRQGIENTEAFF	TGTGCCAGCAGACAGGGTATCGAGAACACTGAAGCTTTCTTT
-	TRBV20-1	once	TRBJ1-4	CSAITNEKLFF	TGCAGTGCTATAACTAATGAAAAACTGTTTTTT
TRBD2	TRBV7-2	-	TRBJ2-1	CASTRTSGNDEQFF	TGTGCCAGCACCCGGACTAGCGGGAACGATGAGCAGTTCTTC
TRBD2	TRBV27	-	TRBJ2-3	CASSLKAGVPDTQYF	TGTGCCAGCTCACTAAAGGCGGGAGTGCCAGATACGCAGTATTTT
-	TRBV12-5	-	TRBJ2-3	CASGQSAVDTQYF	TGTGCTAGTGGTCAATCAGCGGTGGATACGCAGTATTTT
-	TRBV19	-	TRBJ1-2	CASSPRAPPFGGYTF	TGTGCCAGTAGCCCTAGGGCACCGCCGTTCGGGGGCTACACCTTC
-	TRBV18	few	TRBJ2-5	CASSPPGGLETQYF	TGTGCCAGCTCACCACCAGGAGGGTTGGAGACCCAGTACTTC
-	TRBV7-8	-	TRBJ1-1	CASSLEGNTEAFF	TGTGCCAGCAGCTTAGAGGGGAACACTGAAGCTTTCTTT
-	TRBV2	-	TRBJ1-4	CASNSRMDEKLFF	TGTGCCAGCAACTCGAGGATGGATGAAAAACTGTTTTTT
TRBD2	TRBV11-2	-	TRBJ2-1	CASSSLGLAGYNEQFF	TGTGCCAGCAGCTCCCTCGGACTAGCGGGGTACAATGAGCAGTTCTTC
-	TRBV19	once	TRBJ2-7	CASSPLPAPYEQYF	TGTGCCAGTAGCCCCCTCCCAGCCCCCTACGAGCAGTACTTC
-	TRBV11-1	-	TRBJ2-7	CASSAGERGEQYF	TGTGCCAGCAGCGCGGGTGAGAGGGGCGAGCAGTACTTC
TRBD2	TRBV4-2	-	TRBJ2-7	CASSQEISGTYEQYF	TGTGCCAGCAGCCAAGAGATTAGCGGGACCTACGAGCAGTACTTC
TRBD1	TRBV5-1	-	TRBJ2-5	CASSRGGRETQYF	TGCGCCAGCAGTCGAGGGGGCCGGGAGACCCAGTACTTC
TRBD1	TRBV5-6	once	TRBJ1-1	CASSWGQRDTEAFF	TGTGCCAGCAGCTGGGGACAGAGGGACACTGAAGCTTTCTTT
-	TRBV29-1	-	TRBJ1-3	CSVGEQPDSGNTIYF	TGCAGCGTTGGAGAACAGCCAGACTCTGGAAACACCATATATTTT
-	TRBV6-4	-	TRBJ2-2	CASSEQPGHGGELFF	TGTGCCAGCAGTGAACAGCCCGGCCACGGCGGGGAGCTGTTTTTT
TRBD1	TRBV29-1	-	TRBJ2-7	CSVETGGTYEQYF	TGCAGCGTTGAAACAGGGGGAACCTACGAGCAGTACTTC
-	TRBV6-1	-	TRBJ2-2	CASRQGNTGELFF	TGTGCCAGCAGACAGGGGAACACCGGGGAGCTGTTTTTT
-	TRBV21-1	-	TRBJ2-4	CASSKAALAKNIQYF	TGTGCCAGCAGCAAAGCGGCGTTAGCCAAAAACATTCAGTACTTC
TRBD2	TRBV18	-	TRBJ2-7	CASSPQPGLAVPEQYF	TGTGCCAGCTCACCTCAACCAGGACTAGCGGTTCCCGAGCAGTACTTC
-	TRBV5-4	-	TRBJ2-1	CASSLNSASYNEQFF	TGTGCCAGCAGCTTGAATAGCGCCTCCTACAATGAGCAGTTCTTC
-	TRBV27	-	TRBJ2-3	CASRESGVSTDTQYF	TGTGCCAGCAGGGAAAGCGGAGTTAGCACAGATACGCAGTATTTT
-	TRBV5-1	-	TRBJ1-2	CASSLTGTANYGYTF	TGCGCCAGCAGCTTAACAGGGACGGCTAACTATGGCTACACCTTC
TRBD2	TRBV2	once	TRBJ2-5	CASSQALGRAKLQETQYF	TGTGCCAGCAGCCAAGCACTGGGGAGGGCCAAACTCCAAGAGACCCAGTACTTC
-	TRBV11-3	-	TRBJ1-6	CASSTPGTEVNSPLHF	TGTGCCAGCAGCACTCCCGGGACCGAGGTTAATTCACCCCTCCACTTT